The 26 T cell receptor beta chains presented below share a single source sample, sequenced in a study of neoadjuvant nivolumab and ipilimumab in lung cancer (dated by TCRdb to about 2020). In light of the paper, this sample's time point label describes: pretherapy, before neoadjuvant immune checkpoint inhibitors. The receptor library was made with the immunoSEQ multiplex PCR assay. As stored in TCRdb, this immuneACCESS dataset retains in-frame rearrangements with V and J assigned. A fraction of the clones does not appear; measured against another copy, unresolved V genes explain less than half of the discrepancy, and the remainder lacks a known reason. The sample data list some 37,000 clones, and 89% of these were observed just once. About 3.6% of the sample comes from the top ten. The sequencing used peripheral blood, collected before neoadjuvant nivolumab, alone or with ipilimumab. These receptors were obtained from an adult with non-small cell lung cancer.

This clone was counted a single time. The V call is TRBV9, the J call TRBJ2-7; 8 nucleotides match TRBD1. The length of the CDR3 is 15 residues. V lost 0 bases, J lost 0 bases, and 2 bases stayed unmatched. Germline V gene lookup returns CDR1 SGDLS and CDR2 YYNGEE. CDR3 in amino acids: CASSVGTGGSYEQYF. The CDR3 nucleotides are TGTGCCAGCAGCGTAGGAACAGGGGGCTCCTACGAGCAGTACTTC.

The chain joins TRBV15 to TRBJ2-3; TRBD2 aligns across 7 bases. CDR1 LNHNV and CDR2 YYDKDF come from the germline V gene (reference sequence). V dropped 8 bases and J dropped 0; count of bases not matched to a gene: 5. The CDR3 loop spans 14 amino acids. The CDR3 is CATSGLESTDTQYF. CDR3 in DNA: TGTGCCACCTCCGGACTAGAGAGCACAGATACGCAGTATTTT.

V usage is TRBV13 and J usage is TRBJ2-7; a possible D gene is TRBD1 (6 bases). This CDR3 has 16 amino acids. Trimming stripped 5 bases from V and 5 bases from J, with 22 bases between. Germline CDR1 is PRHDT and CDR2 is FYEKMQ (reference sequence). In DNA, the CDR3 is TGTGCCAGCAGCCCCCCTCTCGGGACACCGCAAGACGAGCAGTACTTC. Translating gives CASSPPLGTPQDEQYF.

The chain recombines TRBV4-2 with TRBJ2-5; perhaps TRBD2 as D (6 bases). In germline, CDR1 is LGHNA, CDR2 YNFKEQ. V lost 3 bases and J lost 4, with 18 bases in between. The CDR3 consists of 16 residues. This CDR3 is CASSHWDSGSTETQYF. The CDR3 DNA reads TGTGCCAGCAGCCATTGGGACTCCGGTTCCACAGAGACCCAGTACTTC.

The gene calls are TRBV18 and TRBJ2-3; D not resolved. The germline gives CDR1 KGHSH, CDR2 LQKENI. Trimming removed 1 base at V and 0 bases at J, with 8 bases between. The CDR3 loop spans 15 amino acids. CDR3 loop: CASSPQTGSTDTQYF. CDR3 bases: TGTGCCAGCTCACCACAGACCGGGAGCACAGATACGCAGTATTTT.

In this sample, this clone turned up a few times. The V and J genes are TRBV7-8 and TRBJ2-2; D gene uncertain. Trimming stripped 1 base from V and 8 bases from J, with 2 bases between. The length of the CDR3 is 11 residues. The germline V gene encodes CDR1 SGHVS and CDR2 FQNEAQ. CDR3 amino acids: CASSLEGELFF. CDR3 sequence (DNA): TGTGCCAGCAGCTTAGAAGGGGAGCTGTTTTTT.

The chain combines TRBV4-3 with TRBJ2-5; 7 bases agree with TRBD1. Per the germline V gene, CDR1 is LGHNA and CDR2 is YSLEER. Trimming cost V 2 bases and J 5 bases; bases outside gene matches: 5. This CDR3 has 14 residues. CDR3 loop: CASSQHHRGETQYF. In nucleotides, the CDR3 is TGCGCCAGCAGCCAACACCACAGGGGTGAGACCCAGTACTTC.

This clone came up once. The chain combines TRBV6-4 with TRBJ2-2; the D gene is possibly TRBD2 (6 bases). V gave up 6 bases and J gave up 3 bases, with 8 bases separating them. This CDR3 contains 13 residues. Per the germline V gene, CDR1 is MRHNA and CDR2 is SNTAGT. This CDR3 reads CASSGRDTGELFF. CDR3 nucleotide sequence: TGTGCCAGCAGCGGGAGAGACACCGGGGAGCTGTTTTTT.

This clone was seen once. V usage is TRBV7-3 and J usage is TRBJ2-4; D is uncertain. Deletions cut 5 bases from V and 1 base from J, with 18 bases between. The CDR3 sequence is 17 residues long. Germline CDR1 is SGHTA and CDR2 is FQGTGA. The CDR3: CASSPNLSQGAKNIQYF. As DNA, the CDR3 is TGTGCCAGCAGCCCGAACCTTAGCCAAGGGGCCAAAAACATTCAGTACTTC.

CDR3 region: CASTWTGRTGELFF. The CDR3 nucleotides are TGTGCCAGCACGTGGACAGGGCGGACCGGGGAGCTGTTTTTT. The chain uses TRBV25-1 and TRBJ2-2, with 8 bases fitting TRBD1. From germline, CDR1 is MGHDK and CDR2 SYGVNS. The length of the CDR3 is 14 residues. The junction had 6 bases not matched to a gene; V was cut back by 7 bases and J by 5 bases. Using reference TRBV25-1 and TRBJ2-2 for the parts outside the CDR3, the full variable domain is EADIYQTPRYLVIGTGKKITLECSQTMGHDKMYWYQQDPGMELHLIHYSYGVNSTEKGDLSSESTVSRIRTEHFPLTLESARPSHTSQYLCASTWTGRTGELFFGEGSRLTVL.

This clone occurred once. This rearrangement joins TRBV7-2 to TRBJ1-3, with D perhaps TRBD1 (5 bases). The CDR3 is 14 amino acids. V shed 4 bases and J shed 4 bases, with 11 bases lying between them. CDR1 and CDR2 from the germline V gene are SGHTA and FQGNSA. CDR3: CASSSRESGNTIYF. Here the CDR3 DNA reads TGTGCCAGCAGCTCCAGGGAGTCCGGAAACACCATATATTTT.

The chain has TRBV5-5 and TRBJ2-3; D is uncertain. Germline V CDR1 and CDR2: SGHKS, YYEKEE (reference sequence). The CDR3 totals 15 residues. V lost 4 bases, J lost 0 bases, and 12 bases lay in between. This CDR3 is CASSRTVASTDTQYF. The DNA for the CDR3 is TGTGCCAGCAGCCGCACCGTAGCTAGCACAGATACGCAGTATTTT.

The V and J genes are TRBV30 and TRBJ2-2; D is unresolved. Germline CDR1 is GTSNPN and CDR2 is SVGIG (reference sequence). V dropped 2 bases and J dropped 2 bases, with 3 bases sitting between them. There are 12 residues in the CDR3. In nucleotides, the CDR3 is TGTGCCTGGAGTCTAAACACCGGGGAGCTGTTTTTT. This encodes CAWSLNTGELFF.

This clone was counted a single time. This chain uses TRBV27 with TRBJ2-7; no definite D call. In germline, CDR1 is MNHEY, CDR2 SMNVEV (reference sequence). The length of the CDR3 is 13 residues. V was cut by 6 bases and J by 3 bases, with 12 bases left in between. CDR3 coding DNA: TGTGCCAGCAGCCACCCCGACAACTACGAGCAGTACTTC. It translates to CASSHPDNYEQYF.

The chain links TRBV7-2 to TRBJ2-5, with 8 bases that match TRBD2. With V trimmed by 1 base and J by 2 bases, 3 bases remained unmatched. The V gene's germline CDR1 is SGHTA and CDR2 FQGNSA. This CDR3 region has 15 residues. The CDR3 DNA reads TGTGCCAGCAGCTTAGTACTAGCGGAACAAGAGACCCAGTACTTC. Protein sequence: CASSLVLAEQETQYF.

V gene TRBV13 combines with J gene TRBJ2-7, with 8 positions matching TRBD1. The CDR3 length is 16 residues. The J segment lost 3 bases and the V segment lost 2 bases, leaving 9 bases of the junction unmatched. Germline CDR1 and CDR2: PRHDT and FYEKMQ (reference sequence). CDR3 region: CASSLRPQGVGYEQYF. DNA of the CDR3: TGTGCCAGCAGCTTACGTCCACAGGGGGTTGGCTACGAGCAGTACTTC.

The chain uses TRBV7-9 and TRBJ1-1; D call uncertain. Trimming left V 5 bases short and J 0 bases short, with 13 bases between. CDR1 and CDR2 from the germline V gene are SEHNR and FQNEAQ (reference sequence). This CDR3 has 15 residues. The CDR3 region has the DNA TGTGCCAGCAGCCTACTTCTCCTCTTGAACACTGAAGCTTTCTTT. Translating it yields CASSLLLLLNTEAFF.

This clone was seen a few times. This chain joins TRBV4-1 and TRBJ1-1; D remains unclear. V dropped 1 base and J dropped 1 base, with 10 bases sitting between them. The CDR3 length is 15 residues. From germline, CDR1 is MGHRA and CDR2 YSYEKL. The CDR3: CASSQGRGENTEAFF. In DNA form, the CDR3 reads TGCGCCAGCAGCCAAGGTAGAGGCGAGAACACTGAAGCTTTCTTT.

This clone was observed once. The chain recombines TRBV18 with TRBJ2-1; D is unresolved. CDR3 length: 12 amino acids. Germline V CDR1 and CDR2: KGHSH, LQKENI. V lost 2 bases to trimming and J lost 8 bases, with 7 bases between them. The CDR3 loop is CASSPKGHEQFF. The DNA of the CDR3 is TGTGCCAGCTCACCAAAGGGCCATGAGCAGTTCTTC.

The chain combines TRBV7-2 with TRBJ2-1; 12 bases map to TRBD1. CDR3 length equals 18 residues. Trimming cost V 3 bases and J 4 bases; bases outside gene matches: 10. Germline CDR1 is SGHTA and CDR2 is FQGNSA. CDR3 residues: CASSFPAGTGGGYNEQFF. The CDR3 bases are TGTGCCAGCAGCTTCCCGGCCGGGACAGGGGGCGGTTACAATGAGCAGTTCTTC.

The chain combines TRBV7-9 with TRBJ1-1, with D unresolved. V lost 5 bases and J lost 5, with 21 bases in between. Germline V gene sequence: CDR1 SEHNR, CDR2 FQNEAQ (reference sequence). This CDR3 is built from 16 residues. CDR3 protein: CASSPRGEVVGTEAFF. The CDR3 DNA follows: TGTGCCAGCAGCCCGCGGGGAGAGGTAGTGGGGACTGAAGCTTTCTTT.

The chain joins TRBV6-5 to TRBJ2-3, with D hard to call. The CDR3 loop spans 13 amino acids. Trimming pared 5 bases from V and 3 bases from J, leaving 9 bases between. The germline V gene encodes CDR1 MNHEY and CDR2 SVGAGI. The chain's CDR3 is CASSISSTDTQYF. DNA of the CDR3: TGTGCCAGCAGTATCAGCAGTACAGATACGCAGTATTTT.

This clone was recorded a few times. The V call is TRBV5-4, the J call TRBJ2-3, with TRBD1 matching over 9 bases. Germline assignment: CDR1 SGHNT and CDR2 YYREEE (reference sequence). The CDR3 loop spans 15 amino acids. The V gene end was trimmed by 4 bases and the J gene end by 1 base; junction bases not matched to a gene: 4. The CDR3 coding sequence is TGTGCCAGCAGCCTCCGGGACAGGGGCACAGATACGCAGTATTTT. It specifies CASSLRDRGTDTQYF.

This clone qualifies as medium-sized (0.01 to 0.1%). The chain uses TRBV4-3 and TRBJ1-4; D gene unclear. Trimming removed 1 base at V and 8 bases at J, with 17 bases between. Per the germline V gene, CDR1 is LGHNA and CDR2 is YSLEER. The CDR3 has 16 amino acids. CDR3 sequence reads: CASSQATGIGSEKLFF. CDR3 nucleotides: TGCGCCAGCAGCCAAGCCACCGGGATAGGGTCCGAAAAACTGTTTTTT.

V and J are TRBV20-1 and TRBJ2-7; a possible D gene is TRBD1 (5 bases). Germline V gene sequence: CDR1 DFQATT, CDR2 SNEGSKA (reference sequence). Trimming left V 5 bases short and J 4 bases short, with 9 bases between. The CDR3 has 11 amino acids. The CDR3 spells CSAQHRYEQYF. The CDR3, as DNA: TGCAGTGCTCAACACAGGTACGAGCAGTACTTC.

CDR3 DNA: TGTGCCAGCAGCCAGGGACTAGCGGGAGGAAGTCCAAAAAATGAGCAGTTCTTC. Translation: CASSQGLAGGSPKNEQFF. The rearrangement joins TRBV5-4 to TRBJ2-1; 15 bases are a match to TRBD2. V was clipped by 4 bases and J by 7 bases; unmatched bases: 12. Germline V CDR1 and CDR2: SGHNT, YYREEE (reference sequence). The CDR3 spans 18 residues.